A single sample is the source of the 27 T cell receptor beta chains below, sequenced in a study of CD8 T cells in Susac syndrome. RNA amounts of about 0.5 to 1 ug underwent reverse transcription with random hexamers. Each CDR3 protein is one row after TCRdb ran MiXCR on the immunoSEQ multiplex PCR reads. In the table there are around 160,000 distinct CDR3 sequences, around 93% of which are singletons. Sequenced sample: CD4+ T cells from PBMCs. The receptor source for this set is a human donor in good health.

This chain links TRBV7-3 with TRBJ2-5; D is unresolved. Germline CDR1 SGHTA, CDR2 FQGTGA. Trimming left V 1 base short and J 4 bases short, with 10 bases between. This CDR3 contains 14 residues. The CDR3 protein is CASSLNDYGETQYF. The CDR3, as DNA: TGTGCCAGCAGCTTAAACGATTATGGAGAGACCCAGTACTTC.

CDR3 bases: TGCGCCAGCAGCTTGGCCACCCGAGGCACTGAAGCTTTCTTT. It codes for CASSLATRGTEAFF. The V and J genes are TRBV5-1 and TRBJ1-1; D ambiguous. The V gene lost 0 bases and the J gene lost 4 bases, with 10 bases spanning the gap. Germline CDR1 reads SGHRS; CDR2 reads YFSETQ. The CDR3 is made up of 14 amino acids.

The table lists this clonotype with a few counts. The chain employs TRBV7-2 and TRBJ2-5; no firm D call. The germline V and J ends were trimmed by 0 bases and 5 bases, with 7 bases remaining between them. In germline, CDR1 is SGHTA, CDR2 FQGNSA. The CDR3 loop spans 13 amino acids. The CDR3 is CASSLARSETQYF. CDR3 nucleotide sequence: TGTGCCAGCAGCTTAGCCCGTTCTGAGACCCAGTACTTC.

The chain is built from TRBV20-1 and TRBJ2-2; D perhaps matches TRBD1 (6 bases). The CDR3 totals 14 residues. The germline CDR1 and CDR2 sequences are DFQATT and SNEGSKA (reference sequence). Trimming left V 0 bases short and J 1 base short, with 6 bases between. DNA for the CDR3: TGCAGTGCTAGAGACAGGGGGAACACCGGGGAGCTGTTTTTT. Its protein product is CSARDRGNTGELFF.

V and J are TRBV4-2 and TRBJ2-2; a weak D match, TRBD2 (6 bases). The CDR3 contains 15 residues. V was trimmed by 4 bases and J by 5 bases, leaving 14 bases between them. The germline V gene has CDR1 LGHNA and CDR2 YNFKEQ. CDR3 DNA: TGTGCCAGCAGCCTCGGTGACGGGACTACCGGGGAGCTGTTTTTT. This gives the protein CASSLGDGTTGELFF.

DNA for the CDR3: TGTGCCAGCAGCTTAAGAGACGGGTTCCTCTACGAGCAGTACTTC. It specifies CASSLRDGFLYEQYF. The chain couples TRBV11-1 to TRBJ2-7; D unresolved. The CDR3 is 15 amino acids. Deletions cut 2 bases from V and 3 bases from J, with 14 bases between. Looked up from germline, CDR1 is SGHAT and CDR2 is FQDESV (reference sequence).

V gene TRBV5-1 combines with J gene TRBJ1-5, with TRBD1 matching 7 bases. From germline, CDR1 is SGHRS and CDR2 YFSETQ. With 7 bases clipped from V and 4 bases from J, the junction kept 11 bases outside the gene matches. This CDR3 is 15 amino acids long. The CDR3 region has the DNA TGCGCCAGCTCCATTATGGGACAGCAGAATCAGCCCCAGCATTTT. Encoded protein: CASSIMGQQNQPQHF.

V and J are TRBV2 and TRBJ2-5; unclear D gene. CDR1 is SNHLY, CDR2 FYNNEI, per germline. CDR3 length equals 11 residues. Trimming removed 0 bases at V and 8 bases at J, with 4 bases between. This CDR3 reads CASSEAGTQYF. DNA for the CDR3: TGTGCCAGCAGTGAAGCGGGTACCCAGTACTTC.

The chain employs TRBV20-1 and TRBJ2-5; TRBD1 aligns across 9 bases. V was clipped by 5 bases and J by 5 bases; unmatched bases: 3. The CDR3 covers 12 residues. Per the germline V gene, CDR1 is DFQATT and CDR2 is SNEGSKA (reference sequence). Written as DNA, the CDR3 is TGCAGTGCTGGGGACAGGGCTGAGACCCAGTACTTC. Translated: CSAGDRAETQYF.

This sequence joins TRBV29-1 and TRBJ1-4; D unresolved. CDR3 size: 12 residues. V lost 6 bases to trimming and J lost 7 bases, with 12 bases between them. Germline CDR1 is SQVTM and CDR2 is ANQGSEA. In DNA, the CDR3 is TGCAGCGTGGGTCCGTCGGGTGAAAAACTGTTTTTT. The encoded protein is CSVGPSGEKLFF.

DNA for the CDR3: TGCGCCAGCAGCCTCCCGGAGGATACGCAGTATTTT. Translating it yields CASSLPEDTQYF. J is TRBJ2-3 and V is TRBV5-1; D is ambiguous. V was clipped by 4 bases and J by 6 bases, with 9 bases between them. This CDR3 comprises 12 residues. The germline gives CDR1 SGHRS, CDR2 YFSETQ.

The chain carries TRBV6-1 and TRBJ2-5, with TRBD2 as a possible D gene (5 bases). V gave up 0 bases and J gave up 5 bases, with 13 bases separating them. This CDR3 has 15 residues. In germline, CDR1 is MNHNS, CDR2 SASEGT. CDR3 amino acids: CASSEAGRWRETQYF. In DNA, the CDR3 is TGTGCCAGCAGTGAAGCGGGCAGGTGGAGGGAGACCCAGTACTTC.

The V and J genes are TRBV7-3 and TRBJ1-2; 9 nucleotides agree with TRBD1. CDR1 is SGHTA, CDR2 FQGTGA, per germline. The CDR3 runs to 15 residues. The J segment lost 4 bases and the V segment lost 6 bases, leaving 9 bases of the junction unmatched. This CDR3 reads CASRRKGGQGYGYTF. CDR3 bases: TGTGCCAGCAGACGAAAGGGGGGACAGGGCTATGGCTACACCTTC.

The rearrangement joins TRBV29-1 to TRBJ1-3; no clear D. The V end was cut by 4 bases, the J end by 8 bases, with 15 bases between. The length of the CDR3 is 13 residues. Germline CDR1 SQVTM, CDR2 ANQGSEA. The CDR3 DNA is TGCAGCGTTGGTGCCGCAACGAGAGACACCATATATTTT. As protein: CSVGAATRDTIYF.

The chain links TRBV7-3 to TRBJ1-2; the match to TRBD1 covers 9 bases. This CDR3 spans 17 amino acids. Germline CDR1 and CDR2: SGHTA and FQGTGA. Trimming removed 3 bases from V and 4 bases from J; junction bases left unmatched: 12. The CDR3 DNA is TGTGCCAGCAGCTTGAGGCCCACAGGGGGCTATGGCTATGGCTACACCTTC. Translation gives CASSLRPTGGYGYGYTF.

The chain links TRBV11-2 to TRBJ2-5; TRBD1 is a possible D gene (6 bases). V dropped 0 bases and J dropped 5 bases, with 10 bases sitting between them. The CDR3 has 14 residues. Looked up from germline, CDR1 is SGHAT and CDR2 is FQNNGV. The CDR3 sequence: CASSLDPGEETQYF. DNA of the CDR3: TGTGCCAGCAGCTTAGATCCAGGGGAGGAGACCCAGTACTTC.

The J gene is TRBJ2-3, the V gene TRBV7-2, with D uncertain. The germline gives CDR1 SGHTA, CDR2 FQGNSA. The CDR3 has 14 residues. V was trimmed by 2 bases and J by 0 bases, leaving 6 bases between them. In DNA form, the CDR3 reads TGTGCCAGCAGCTTACTCTTCAGCACAGATACGCAGTATTTT. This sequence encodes CASSLLFSTDTQYF.

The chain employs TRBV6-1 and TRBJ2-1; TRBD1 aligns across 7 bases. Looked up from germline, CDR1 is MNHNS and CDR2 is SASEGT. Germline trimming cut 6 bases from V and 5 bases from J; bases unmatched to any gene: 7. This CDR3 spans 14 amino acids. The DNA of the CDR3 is TGTGCCAGCAGGACTTTCAGGGGGAACAATGAGCAGTTCTTC. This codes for CASRTFRGNNEQFF.

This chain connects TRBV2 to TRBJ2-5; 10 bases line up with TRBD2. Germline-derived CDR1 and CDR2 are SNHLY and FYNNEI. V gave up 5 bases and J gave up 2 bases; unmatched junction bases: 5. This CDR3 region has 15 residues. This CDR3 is CASSQIAGGQETQYF. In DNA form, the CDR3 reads TGTGCCAGCAGTCAGATAGCGGGGGGTCAAGAGACCCAGTACTTC.

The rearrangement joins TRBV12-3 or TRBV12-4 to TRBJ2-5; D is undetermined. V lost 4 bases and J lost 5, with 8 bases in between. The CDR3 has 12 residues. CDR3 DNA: TGTGCCAGCAGTTCCCTAACGGAGACCCAGTACTTC. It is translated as CASSSLTETQYF.

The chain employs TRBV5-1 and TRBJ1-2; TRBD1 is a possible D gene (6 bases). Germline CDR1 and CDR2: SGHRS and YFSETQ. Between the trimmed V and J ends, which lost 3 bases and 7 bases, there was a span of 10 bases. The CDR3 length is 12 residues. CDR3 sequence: CASSSGQGGYTF. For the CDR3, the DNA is TGCGCCAGCAGCTCGGGACAAGGTGGCTACACCTTC.

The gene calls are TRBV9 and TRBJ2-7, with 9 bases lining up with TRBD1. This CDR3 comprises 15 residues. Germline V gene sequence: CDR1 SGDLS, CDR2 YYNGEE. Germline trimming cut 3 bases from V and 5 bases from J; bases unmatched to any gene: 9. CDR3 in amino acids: CASSASGTGYDEQYF. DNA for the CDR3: TGTGCCAGCAGCGCCTCCGGGACAGGGTATGACGAGCAGTACTTC.

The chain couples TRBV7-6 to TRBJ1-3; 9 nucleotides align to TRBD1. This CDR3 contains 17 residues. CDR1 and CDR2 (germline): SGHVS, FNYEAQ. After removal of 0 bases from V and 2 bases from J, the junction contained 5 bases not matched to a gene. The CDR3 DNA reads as TGTGCCAGCAGCTTAGCGCCGGGACAGGGAGCTGGAAACACCATATATTTT. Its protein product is CASSLAPGQGAGNTIYF.

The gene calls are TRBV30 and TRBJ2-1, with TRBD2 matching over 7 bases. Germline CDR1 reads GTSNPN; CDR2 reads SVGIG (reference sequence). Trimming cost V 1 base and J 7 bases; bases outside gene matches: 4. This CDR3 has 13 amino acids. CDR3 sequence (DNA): TGTGCCTGGAGTGCCGTTAGCGGGAATGAGCAGTTCTTC. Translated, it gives CAWSAVSGNEQFF.

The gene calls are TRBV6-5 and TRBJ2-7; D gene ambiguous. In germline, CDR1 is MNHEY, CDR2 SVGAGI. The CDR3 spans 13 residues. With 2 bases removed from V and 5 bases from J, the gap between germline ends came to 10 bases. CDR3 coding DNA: TGTGCCAGCAGTTACAGGGTGTATCACGAGCAGTACTTC. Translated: CASSYRVYHEQYF.

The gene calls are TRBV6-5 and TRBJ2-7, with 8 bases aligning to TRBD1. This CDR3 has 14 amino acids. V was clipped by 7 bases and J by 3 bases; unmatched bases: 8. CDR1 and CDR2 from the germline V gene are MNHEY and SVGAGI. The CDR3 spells CASNQAQGVYEQYF. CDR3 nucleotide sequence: TGTGCCAGCAACCAAGCACAGGGGGTCTACGAGCAGTACTTC.

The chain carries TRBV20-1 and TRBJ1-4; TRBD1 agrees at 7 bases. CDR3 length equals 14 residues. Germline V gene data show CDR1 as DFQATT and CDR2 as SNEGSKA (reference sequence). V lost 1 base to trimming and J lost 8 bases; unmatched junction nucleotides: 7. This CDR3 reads CSARGRQGWEKLFF. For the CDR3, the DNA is TGCAGTGCTAGAGGGCGACAGGGTTGGGAAAAACTGTTTTTT.